These 21 T cell receptor beta chains share one sample of origin, sequenced in a study of cytomegalovirus exposure and HLA in healthy donors. The PCR used 60 Vbeta and 13 Jbeta primers. Repertoires were generated with immunoSEQ multiplex PCR, while TCRdb's copy carries only in-frame clones and drops some. The sample consists of some 120,000 clones, roughly 69% of them appearing once. The sample taken for sequencing was PBMCs. These receptors were collected from a human donor in good health.

The J gene is TRBJ2-3, the V gene TRBV27; perhaps TRBD2 as D (5 bases). The CDR3 consists of 15 residues. CDR1 and CDR2 (germline): MNHEY, SMNVEV (reference sequence). V lost 6 bases, J lost 2 bases, and 15 bases lay in between. This CDR3 is CASSKIGGPTDTQYF. DNA for the CDR3: TGTGCCAGCAGCAAAATAGGAGGACCCACAGATACGCAGTATTTT.

This clone was found a few times. This sequence joins TRBV5-8 and TRBJ2-7, with 7 bases matching TRBD2. V was pared by 0 bases and J by 0 bases, with 12 bases of the junction left unmatched. Germline V CDR1 and CDR2: SGHTS, YDEGEE. The CDR3 consists of 18 residues. The CDR3 DNA reads TGTGCCAGCAGCTTGGCCTATGCGGGAGCGGGCCCCTCCTACGAGCAGTACTTC. Amino acids: CASSLAYAGAGPSYEQYF. The full variable domain, in which reference TRBV5-8 and TRBJ2-7 provide the parts outside the CDR3, is EAGVTQSPTHLIKTRGQQATLRCSPISGHTSVYWYQQALGLGLQFLLWYDEGEERNRGNFPPRFSGRQFPNYSSELNVNALELEDSALYLCASSLAYAGAGPSYEQYFGPGTRLTVT.

V gene TRBV11-1 combines with J gene TRBJ1-1; D possibly corresponds to TRBD1 (6 bases). CDR3 length: 15 residues. Germline V gene sequence: CDR1 SGHAT, CDR2 FQDESV (reference sequence). The V end was cut by 0 bases, the J end by 6 bases, with 14 bases between. The CDR3 DNA sequence: TGTGCCAGCAGCTTAGCAGCGGGGGGGCTGGCTGAAGCTTTCTTT. It specifies CASSLAAGGLAEAFF.

In its sample, this clone was seen once. V gene TRBV19 combines with J gene TRBJ1-4, with D uncertain. Trimming took off 10 bases at V and 0 bases at J, with 6 bases between the two ends. The CDR3 length is 12 residues. Germline assignment: CDR1 LNHDA and CDR2 SQIVND (reference sequence). CDR3 in DNA: TGTGCCACCCGTGCAACTAATGAAAAACTGTTTTTT. It codes for CATRATNEKLFF.

V gene TRBV29-1 combines with J gene TRBJ2-7, with D perhaps TRBD2 (6 bases). CDR1 and CDR2 from the germline V gene are SQVTM and ANQGSEA. The V end lost 5 bases, the J end lost 3 bases, and 11 bases lay between the germline ends. The CDR3 has 12 amino acids. CDR3 coding DNA: TGCAGCGTTAGTGTGGGAGGCTACGAGCAGTACTTC. It specifies CSVSVGGYEQYF.

This clone is a singleton in its sample. The V gene is TRBV27, the J gene TRBJ2-5; 7 nucleotides align to TRBD1. The CDR3 extends over 16 amino acids. V was pared by 2 bases and J by 2 bases, with 8 bases of the junction left unmatched. CDR1 is MNHEY and CDR2 is SMNVEV in the germline V gene (reference sequence). CDR3 sequence (DNA): TGTGCCAGCAGTTTAACTACAGGGGAGCCTCAAGAGACCCAGTACTTC. Its translation is CASSLTTGEPQETQYF.

V usage is TRBV5-1 and J usage is TRBJ2-5; 7 positions agree with TRBD1. The end of the DNA aligns better with TRBJ2-7, so the J call may be wrong. CDR3 length: 14 amino acids. Per germline, CDR1 SGHRS and CDR2 YFSETQ. The DNA for the CDR3 is TGCGCCAGCAGCTCACAGGGGAGCTCCTACGAGCAGTACTTC. Translated, it gives CASSSQGSSYEQYF.

Regarding this clone: The junction and the germline gene differ at one end; a read error may be behind it. The chain couples TRBV7-8 to TRBJ2-3, with no clear D. CDR1 is SGHVS and CDR2 is FQNEAQ in the germline V gene. The CDR3 runs to 14 residues. CDR3 sequence: CASSLVGSIDTQYF. The CDR3 DNA sequence: TGTGCCAGCAGCTTAGTGGGTAGCATAGATACGCAGTATTTT.

Only one count was recorded for this clone. CDR3 residues: CAWSTGGKNIQYF. Here the CDR3 DNA reads TGTGCCTGGAGTACGGGGGGAAAAAACATTCAGTACTTC. V usage is TRBV30 and J usage is TRBJ2-4, with 7 bases aligning to TRBD2. The CDR3 extends over 13 amino acids. Per germline, CDR1 GTSNPN and CDR2 SVGIG (reference sequence). The trim removed 2 bases at V and 4 bases at J, leaving 2 bases unmatched. Variable domain in full (rest from reference TRBV30 and TRBJ2-4): SQTIHQWPATLVQPVGSPLSLECTVEGTSNPNLYWYRQAAGRGLQLLFYSVGIGQISSEVPQNLSASRPQDRQFILSSKKLLLSDSGFYLCAWSTGGKNIQYFGAGTRLSVL.

The rearrangement joins TRBV5-1 to TRBJ1-3; 10 nucleotides line up with TRBD1. J lost 0 bases, V lost 4 bases, and 10 bases had no gene match. The CDR3 is 18 residues long. Germline V lookup: CDR1 SGHRS, CDR2 YFSETQ. The CDR3 sequence: CASSRTGTGDSSGNTIYF. Here the CDR3 DNA reads TGCGCCAGCAGCCGGACCGGGACAGGGGATTCCTCTGGAAACACCATATATTTT.

This chain connects TRBV5-6 to TRBJ1-5, with 9 bases aligning to TRBD1. Germline CDR1 SGHDT, CDR2 YYEEEE. V shed 2 bases, J shed 6 bases, and the junction held 3 bases outside the gene matches. The CDR3 is 14 residues long. The CDR3, as DNA: TGTGCCAGCAGCTTATGGACAGGGGCTCAGCCCCAGCATTTT. This codes for CASSLWTGAQPQHF.

This clone was detected only a few times. This chain uses TRBV28 with TRBJ2-2; D call uncertain. The CDR3 length is 15 residues. V was shortened by 2 bases and J by 0 bases, with 7 bases between the two germline ends. The V gene's germline CDR1 is MDHEN and CDR2 SYDVKM. For the CDR3, the DNA is TGTGCCAGCAGTTTACCGGGTTCGAACACCGGGGAGCTGTTTTTT. It translates to CASSLPGSNTGELFF.

The chain couples TRBV11-1 to TRBJ1-4; 9 bases map to TRBD1. Germline assignment: CDR1 SGHAT and CDR2 FQDESV (reference sequence). The CDR3 runs 13 residues. V lost 5 bases and J lost 7; bases outside the gene matches: 2. CDR3 residues: CASSIQGAEKLFF. The CDR3 DNA reads as TGTGCCAGCAGCATACAGGGGGCTGAAAAACTGTTTTTT.

The J gene is TRBJ1-1, the V gene TRBV6-5, with D perhaps matching TRBD1 (5 bases). V was cut by 6 bases and J by 0 bases, with 11 bases left in between. Germline V CDR1 and CDR2: MNHEY, SVGAGI. The CDR3 length is 14 residues. As DNA, the CDR3 is TGTGCCAGCAGCAACACAGGCCTGAACACTGAAGCTTTCTTT. It yields the protein CASSNTGLNTEAFF.

The V and J genes are TRBV7-9 and TRBJ1-2; D call uncertain. The CDR3 runs to 13 residues. Germline V CDR1 and CDR2: SEHNR, FQNEAQ (reference sequence). V gave up 2 bases and J gave up 8 bases, with 12 bases separating them. CDR3 coding DNA: TGTGCCAGCAGCTTAAGCGATAGGTTGGGCTACACCTTC. Protein product: CASSLSDRLGYTF.

This clone has just one count. CDR3 region: CAWSVGAATGELFF. Written as DNA, the CDR3 is TGTGCCTGGAGTGTAGGGGCGGCCACCGGGGAGCTGTTTTTT. The rearrangement uses TRBV30 and TRBJ2-2; D is perhaps TRBD1 (5 bases). V lost 0 bases and J lost 4, with 9 bases in between. The CDR3 extends over 14 amino acids. CDR1 is GTSNPN and CDR2 is SVGIG in the germline V gene (reference sequence).

J is TRBJ2-1 and V is TRBV5-1; 9 bases are shared with TRBD2. The CDR3 extends over 16 amino acids. Germline V lookup: CDR1 SGHRS, CDR2 YFSETQ. V trimming: 0 bases; J trimming: 5 bases; junction bases outside the gene matches: 6. DNA of the CDR3: TGCGCCAGCAGCTTGGGTGCGGGAGGGTCTAACAATGAGCAGTTCTTC. Residues: CASSLGAGGSNNEQFF.

The rearrangement joins TRBV28 to TRBJ1-2; 7 nucleotides match TRBD1. V gave up 10 bases and J gave up 7 bases; unmatched junction bases: 9. CDR3 length: 12 residues. In germline, CDR1 is MDHEN, CDR2 SYDVKM. CDR3 protein: CATAGGGPGYTF. The CDR3 DNA is TGTGCCACCGCCGGAGGGGGCCCTGGCTACACCTTC.

This sequence joins TRBV5-4 and TRBJ1-1; 9 bases align to TRBD1. Per germline, CDR1 SGHNT and CDR2 YYREEE (reference sequence). V lost 7 bases to trimming and J lost 1 base; unmatched junction nucleotides: 5. The CDR3 length is 14 residues. Written as DNA, the CDR3 is TGTGCCAGCTTCAGGGACAGGGCGAACACTGAAGCTTTCTTT. It yields the protein CASFRDRANTEAFF.

The V gene is TRBV6-1, the J gene TRBJ2-1; the D gene is possibly TRBD1 (6 bases). Germline V gene sequence: CDR1 MNHNS, CDR2 SASEGT. CDR3 size: 17 residues. The V gene lost 3 bases and the J gene lost 0 bases, with 15 bases spanning the gap. Written as DNA, the CDR3 is TGTGCCAGCAGTGACAGGGGTTGGGCTAACTCCTACAATGAGCAGTTCTTC. Its protein product is CASSDRGWANSYNEQFF.

This clone occurred a few times. J is TRBJ2-3 and V is TRBV7-6, with TRBD1 as a possible D gene (5 bases). With 1 base removed from V and 8 bases from J, the gap between germline ends came to 10 bases. CDR1 is SGHVS and CDR2 is FNYEAQ in the germline V gene. There are 13 residues in the CDR3. CDR3 protein: CASSLVTASTQYF. Written as DNA, the CDR3 is TGTGCCAGCAGCTTAGTGACAGCAAGTACGCAGTATTTT.